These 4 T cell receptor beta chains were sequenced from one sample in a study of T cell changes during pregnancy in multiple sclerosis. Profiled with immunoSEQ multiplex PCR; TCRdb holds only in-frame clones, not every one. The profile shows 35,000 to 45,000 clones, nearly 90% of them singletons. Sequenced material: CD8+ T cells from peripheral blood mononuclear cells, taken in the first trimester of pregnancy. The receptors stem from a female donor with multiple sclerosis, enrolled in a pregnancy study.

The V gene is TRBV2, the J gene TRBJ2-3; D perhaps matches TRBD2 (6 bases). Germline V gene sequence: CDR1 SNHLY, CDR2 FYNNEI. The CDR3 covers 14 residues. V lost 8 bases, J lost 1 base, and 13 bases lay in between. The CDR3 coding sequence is TGTGCCAGCTCTTCTGGCGGGGGCACAGATACGCAGTATTTT. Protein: CASSSGGGTDTQYF.

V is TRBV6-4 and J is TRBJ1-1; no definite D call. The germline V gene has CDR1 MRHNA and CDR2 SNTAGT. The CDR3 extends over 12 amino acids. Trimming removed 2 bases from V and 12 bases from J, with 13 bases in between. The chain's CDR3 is CASSDGGVGTFF. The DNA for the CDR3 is TGTGCCAGCAGTGACGGCGGGGTCGGGACTTTCTTT.

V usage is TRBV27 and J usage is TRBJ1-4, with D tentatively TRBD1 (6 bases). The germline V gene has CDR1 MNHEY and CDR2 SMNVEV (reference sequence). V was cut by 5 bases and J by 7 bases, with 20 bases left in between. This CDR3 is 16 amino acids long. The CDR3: CASSPNAGGGIEKLFF. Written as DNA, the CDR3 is TGTGCCAGCAGTCCAAACGCGGGGGGCGGGATTGAAAAACTGTTTTTT.

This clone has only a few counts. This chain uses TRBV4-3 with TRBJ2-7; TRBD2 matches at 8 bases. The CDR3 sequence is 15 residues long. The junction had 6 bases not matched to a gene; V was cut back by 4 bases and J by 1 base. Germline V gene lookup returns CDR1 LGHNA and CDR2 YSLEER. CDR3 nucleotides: TGCGCCAGCAGCCTCAGAACTAGCGGTTCCTACGAGCAGTACTTC. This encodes CASSLRTSGSYEQYF.